The T cell receptor beta chain described here comes from a study of CD8+ T cells in alopecia areata. Overall study context: Female C3H/HeJ mice aged 7-10 weeks were given skin from C3H/HeJ graft donors, roughly 6-13 months old, that had spontaneous alopecia.

Per the germline V gene, CDR1 is NNHNN and CDR2 is SYGAGS (reference sequence). This CDR3 has 18 amino acids. Study-wide findings and caveats: Greater clonality was observed in lesional scalp samples, especially alopecia totalis/universalis, versus normal scalp. Mice showed TCR sharing more clearly than patients did, possibly owing to HLA.

A panel of CD4, CD8alpha, NKG2D, NKG2ACE and other markers served to sort pooled cutaneous lymph node cells. Sequencing relied on a cDNA template that was reverse transcribed from extracted RNA. Some clones are missing from TCRdb's copy, which holds only in-frame ones; the method was immunoSEQ multiplex PCR. This repertoire lists about 9,000 clones without singletons; about 20% sits in the top ten. This clone has ten or more counts. Its cognate antigen is unknown. Gene and germline names: mouse. The read falls 4 residues short of the CDR3 end, and the missing part is taken from the germline J gene. Sequenced input: CD8+ T cells sorted from a lymph node. This TCR was sampled from a C3H/HeJ mouse with alopecia areata. Mouse strain MHC haplotype: H2-k. The rearrangement links TRBV13-2 to TRBJ2-5; 14 bases line up with TRBD2. This CDR3 reads CASGDGPGLGGRGDTQYF. The sequenced part of the CDR3 DNA is TGTGCCAGCGGTGATGGCCCGGGACTGGGGGGGCGCGGGGAC.